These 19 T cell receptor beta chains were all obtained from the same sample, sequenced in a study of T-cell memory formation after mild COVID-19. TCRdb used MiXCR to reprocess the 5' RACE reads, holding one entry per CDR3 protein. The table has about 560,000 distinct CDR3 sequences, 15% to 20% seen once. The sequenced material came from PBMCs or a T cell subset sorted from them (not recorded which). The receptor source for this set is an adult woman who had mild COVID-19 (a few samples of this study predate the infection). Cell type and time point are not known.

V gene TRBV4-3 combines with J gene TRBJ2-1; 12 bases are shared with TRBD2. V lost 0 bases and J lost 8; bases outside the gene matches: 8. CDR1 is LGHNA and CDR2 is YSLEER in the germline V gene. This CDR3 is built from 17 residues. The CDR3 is CASSQESSGRALDEQFF. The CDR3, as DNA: TGCGCCAGCAGCCAAGAATCTAGCGGGAGGGCCCTGGATGAGCAGTTCTTC.

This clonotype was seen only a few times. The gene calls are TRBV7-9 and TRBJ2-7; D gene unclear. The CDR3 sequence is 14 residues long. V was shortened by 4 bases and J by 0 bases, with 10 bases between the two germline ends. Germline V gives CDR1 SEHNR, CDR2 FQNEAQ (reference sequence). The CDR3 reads CASSSRYSSYEQYF. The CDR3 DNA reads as TGTGCCAGCAGCTCCCGGTATAGCTCCTACGAGCAGTACTTC. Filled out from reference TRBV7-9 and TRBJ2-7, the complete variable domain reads DTGVSQNPRHKITKRGQNVTFRCDPISEHNRLYWYRQTLGQGPEFLTYFQNEAQLEKSRLLSDRFSAERPKGSFSTLEIQRTEQGDSAMYLCASSSRYSSYEQYFGPGTRLTVT.

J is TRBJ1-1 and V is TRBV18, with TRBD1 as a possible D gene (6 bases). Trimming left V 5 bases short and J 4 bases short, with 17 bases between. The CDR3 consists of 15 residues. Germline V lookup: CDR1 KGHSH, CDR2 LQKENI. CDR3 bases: TGTGCCAGCTCATCAGGGGTAGGTTCAGGCACTGAAGCTTTCTTT. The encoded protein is CASSSGVGSGTEAFF.

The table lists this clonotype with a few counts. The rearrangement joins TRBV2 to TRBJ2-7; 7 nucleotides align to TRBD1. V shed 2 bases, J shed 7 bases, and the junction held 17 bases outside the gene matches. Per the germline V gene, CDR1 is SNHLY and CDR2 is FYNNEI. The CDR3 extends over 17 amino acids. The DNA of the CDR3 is TGTGCCAGCAGTGAACCCACCGGACAGGAAGGGGTCCGGGAGCAGTACTTC. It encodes CASSEPTGQEGVREQYF.

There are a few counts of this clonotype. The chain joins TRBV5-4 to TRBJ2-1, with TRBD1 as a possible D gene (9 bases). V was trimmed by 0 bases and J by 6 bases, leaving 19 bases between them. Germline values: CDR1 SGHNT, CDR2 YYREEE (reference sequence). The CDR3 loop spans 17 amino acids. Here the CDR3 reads CASSLAGGGQGPNEQFF. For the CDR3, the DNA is TGTGCCAGCAGCTTGGCCGGGGGGGGACAGGGACCCAATGAGCAGTTCTTC.

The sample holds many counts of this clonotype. The CDR3, as DNA: TGTGCCAGCTCACCCTCGGACAGCCGCACAGATACGCAGTATTTT. Its protein product is CASSPSDSRTDTQYF. The V gene is TRBV18, the J gene TRBJ2-3, with D maybe TRBD1 (6 bases). The V gene's germline CDR1 is KGHSH and CDR2 LQKENI. V was cut by 3 bases and J by 1 base, with 11 bases left in between. CDR3 length: 15 amino acids.

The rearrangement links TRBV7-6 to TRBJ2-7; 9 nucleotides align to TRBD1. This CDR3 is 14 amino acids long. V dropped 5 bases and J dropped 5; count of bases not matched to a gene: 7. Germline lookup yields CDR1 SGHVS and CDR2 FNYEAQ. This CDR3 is CASSPRDREDEQYF. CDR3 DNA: TGTGCCAGCAGCCCACGGGACAGGGAAGACGAGCAGTACTTC.

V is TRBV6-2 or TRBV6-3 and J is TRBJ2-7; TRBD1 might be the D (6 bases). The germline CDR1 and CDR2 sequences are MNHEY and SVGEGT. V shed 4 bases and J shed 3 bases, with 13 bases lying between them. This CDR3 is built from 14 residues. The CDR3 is CASSSTDRLYEQYF. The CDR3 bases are TGTGCCAGCAGTTCCACGGACAGACTCTACGAGCAGTACTTC.

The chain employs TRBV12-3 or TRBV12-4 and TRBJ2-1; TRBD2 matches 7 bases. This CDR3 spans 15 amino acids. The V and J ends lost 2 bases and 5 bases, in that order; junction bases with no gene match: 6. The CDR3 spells CASSLTGGKHNEQFF. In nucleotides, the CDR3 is TGTGCCAGCAGTTTAACGGGGGGTAAACACAATGAGCAGTTCTTC.

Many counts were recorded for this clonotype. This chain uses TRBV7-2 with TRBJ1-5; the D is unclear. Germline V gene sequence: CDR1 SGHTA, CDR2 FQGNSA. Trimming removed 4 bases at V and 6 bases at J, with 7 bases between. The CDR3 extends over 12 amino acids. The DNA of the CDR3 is TGTGCCAGCAGCTGGGCCGGTCAGCCCCAGCATTTT. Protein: CASSWAGQPQHF.

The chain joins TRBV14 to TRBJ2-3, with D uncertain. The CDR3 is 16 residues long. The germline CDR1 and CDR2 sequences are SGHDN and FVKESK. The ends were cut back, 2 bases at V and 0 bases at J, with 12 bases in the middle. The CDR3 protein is CASSQQMPPSTDTQYF. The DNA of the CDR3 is TGTGCCAGCAGCCAACAGATGCCTCCTAGCACAGATACGCAGTATTTT.

The CDR3 nucleotides are TGTGCCAGCAGCGTAGCTAGCGGGGATAATGAGCAGTTCTTC. The encoded protein is CASSVASGDNEQFF. The chain is built from TRBV9 and TRBJ2-1; 9 bases line up with TRBD2. CDR1 is SGDLS and CDR2 is YYNGEE in the germline V gene. Trimming took 0 bases from V and 7 from J; bases not matched to a gene: 2. This CDR3 comprises 14 residues.

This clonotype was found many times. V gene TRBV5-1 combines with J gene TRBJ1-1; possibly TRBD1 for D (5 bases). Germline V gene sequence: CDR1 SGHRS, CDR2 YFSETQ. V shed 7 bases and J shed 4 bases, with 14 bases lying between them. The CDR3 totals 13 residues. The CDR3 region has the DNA TGCGCCAGCTCCTTAGGGGCTCCCACTGAAGCTTTCTTT. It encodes CASSLGAPTEAFF.

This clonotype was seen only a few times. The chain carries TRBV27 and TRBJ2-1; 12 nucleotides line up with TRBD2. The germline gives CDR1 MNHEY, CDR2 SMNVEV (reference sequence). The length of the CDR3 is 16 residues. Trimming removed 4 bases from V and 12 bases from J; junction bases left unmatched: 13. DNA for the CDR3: TGTGCCAGCAGTTCCCAAGGGACTAGCGGGTTTGGGGTGCAGTTCTTC. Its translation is CASSSQGTSGFGVQFF.

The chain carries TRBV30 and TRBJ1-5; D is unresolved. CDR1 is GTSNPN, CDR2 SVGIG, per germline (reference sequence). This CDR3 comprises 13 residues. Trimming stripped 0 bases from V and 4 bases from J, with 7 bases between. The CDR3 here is CAWSVFLNQPQHF. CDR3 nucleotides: TGTGCCTGGAGTGTCTTCCTGAATCAGCCCCAGCATTTT.

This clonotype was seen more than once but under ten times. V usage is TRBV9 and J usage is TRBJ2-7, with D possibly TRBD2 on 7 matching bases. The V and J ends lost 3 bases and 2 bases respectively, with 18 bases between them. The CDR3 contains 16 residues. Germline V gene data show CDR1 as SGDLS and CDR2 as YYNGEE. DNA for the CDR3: TGTGCCAGCAGCGCCAGCGGGACACCTGAACCCTACGAGCAGTACTTC. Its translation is CASSASGTPEPYEQYF.

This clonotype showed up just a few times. For the CDR3, the DNA is TGTGCCAGCCCCAGGGGAATGTTAAGGAACACCGGGGAGCTGTTTTTT. As protein: CASPRGMLRNTGELFF. The V call is TRBV21-1, the J call TRBJ2-2; the D call of TRBD1 is as the table states it, not checked on the DNA. TRBV21-1 is an annotated pseudogene. The CDR3 spans 16 residues.

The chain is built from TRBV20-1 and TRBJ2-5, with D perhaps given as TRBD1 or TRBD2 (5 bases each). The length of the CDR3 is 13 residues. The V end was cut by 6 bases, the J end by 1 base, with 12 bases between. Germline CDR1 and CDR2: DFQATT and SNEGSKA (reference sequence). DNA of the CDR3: TGCAGTGCCCGGGGCAGGGCCCAAGAGACCCAGTACTTC. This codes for CSARGRAQETQYF.

CDR3 nucleotide sequence: TGTGCCAGCAGCGTTACAGGGGGAATCATCGACGAGCAGTACTTC. It specifies CASSVTGGIIDEQYF. The J gene is TRBJ2-7, the V gene TRBV9, with TRBD1 identical over 8 bases. There are 15 residues in the CDR3. From germline, CDR1 is SGDLS and CDR2 YYNGEE. J gave up 5 bases and V 2 bases, and 9 bases lay outside the gene matches.